Reported below is one TCR beta chain. Its antigen is not yet known. The sample holds no much larger clone one base away, and base qualities are not on file. CDR1 and CDR2 were assigned from the germline V gene as KGHSH and LQKENI. The CDR3 starts with the cysteine, ends with the phenylalanine, and has 17 residues. Left in the record is the CDR3 DNA by itself, 51 bases read in frame from the first base. V is pruned by 3 bases and J by 1 base, leaving 8 bases of the junction without a gene match. For sequencing of the TCRbeta CDR3 region, genomic DNA was extracted from the sorted cells. The immunoSEQ Assay was used for sequencing of TCRbeta CDR3 regions. TCRdb carries this immuneACCESS record with in-frame sequences only. Its versions omit some clonotypes, under half of them owing to an unresolved V gene in the studies checked, with the rest unexplained. This sample lists more than 40,000 clones; roughly 90% were detected once. The top ten hold less than 9.5% of the sample.

The trial excluded patients who had a history of autoimmune disease or were on systemic immunosuppression. Peripheral blood for TCR sequencing was collected from all dose cohorts at baseline, on cycle 4 day 1, and on cycle 7 day 1. The samples were drawn from a first-in-human, open-label, multicenter phase I dose-escalation trial of ivuxolimab. Adults with locally advanced or metastatic head and neck squamous cell, hepatocellular, melanoma or renal cell carcinoma were enrolled in the trial. CD4+ and CD8+ T cells were sorted separately from peripheral blood before TCR sequencing. The data originate from a study of OX40 agonist ivuxolimab in advanced cancers. Regarding the complete study: Ivuxolimab was a fully human IgG2 agonistic monoclonal antibody targeting the costimulatory receptor OX40 (CD134). Intravenous ivuxolimab was administered to patients every 2 weeks at six dose levels: 0.01, 0.1, 0.3, 1.5, 3 and 10 mg/kg. Among the roughly 50 dose-escalation patients, about 20 had hepatocellular carcinoma, roughly 15 melanoma, 9 renal cell carcinoma and 9 head and neck cancer. In the dose-escalation cohort, around 80% of patients were male, and the mean age was approximately 60 years with a range of roughly 20 to 85. Patients were allowed to have had prior anti-PD-1, anti-PD-L1 or anti-CTLA-4 therapy, and approximately 41% of the dose-escalation patients had previously received checkpoint inhibitors. Partial responses were achieved by three dose-escalation patients, of whom one had hepatocellular carcinoma and two had cutaneous melanoma. Peripheral TCRbeta sequencing aimed to test whether ivuxolimab altered TCR sequence diversity and caused clonal T-cell expansion. The monotherapy dose-escalation portion (N ≈ 57 patients) of the phase I ivuxolimab trial is reported in the paper.

The investigation overall reported the following: At doses from 0.1 to 3.0 mg/kg, clonal expansion was seen in both CD4+ and CD8+ blood T cells between baseline and week 6. Low levels of normalized T-cell clonal expansion were also seen in some nonresponding patients. In the 0.1-3.0 mg/kg groups, partial responders had among the lowest normalized peripheral clonal expansion, particularly in CD8+ T cells. The antigen specificity of the peripheral T cells that underwent clonal expansion was not determined. On average, CD8+ T cells showed more expanded clones than CD4+ T cells after ivuxolimab.

Here the sequenced sample was CD4+ or CD8+ T cells sorted from blood, taken in a trial of the OX40 agonist ivuxolimab. This TCR came from an adult with an advanced solid tumor such as melanoma, head and neck, liver or kidney cancer. The sequence links TRBV18 to TRBJ2-2, with 7 bases in between that match TRBD2. The sequenced DNA is TGTGCCAGCTCACCGAGTTATGGACTAGAGAACACCGGGGAGCTGTTTTTT. This codes for CASSPSYGLENTGELFF.